The clone carrying this T cell receptor (beta chain) was found many times. The antigen is unknown. Germline CDR1 GTSNPN, CDR2 SVGIG (reference sequence). This CDR3 contains 12 residues. Trimming took 2 bases from V and 2 from J, leaving 5 bases between them. The sample is drawn from a study of CD8 T cells in ankylosing spondylitis. Notes on the study in general: About 8 highly homologous variants made up a TCR beta motif that seemed to typify ankylosing spondylitis blood. The authors found the disease-linked clones to be CD8+ and relatively rare in peripheral blood. Earlier work had already found some motif variants in reactive arthritis synovial fluid and blood.

Libraries of TCR beta came from quantitative 5'-RACE with molecular barcodes. TCRdb processed the 5' RACE reads anew with MiXCR; each CDR3 protein has one entry. Of more than 250,000 distinct CDR3 sequences listed, 11% are singletons. This receptor was identified in a female donor with ankylosing spondylitis or in good health (not recorded which). Sequences were obtained from blood, either unsorted or a sorted T cell fraction (not recorded which). The chain recombines TRBV30 with TRBJ2-3; D is unresolved. The CDR3 DNA follows: TGTGCCTGGAGTTCCCTCACAGATACGCAGTATTTT. This gives the protein CAWSSLTDTQYF. Variable domain in full (rest from reference TRBV30 and TRBJ2-3): SQTIHQWPATLVQPVGSPLSLECTVEGTSNPNLYWYRQAAGRGLQLLFYSVGIGQISSEVPQNLSASRPQDRQFILSSKKLLLSDSGFYLCAWSSLTDTQYFGPGTRLTVL.